This record concerns one T cell receptor beta chain sequence. Its antigen is unknown. Donors, without exception, were Caucasian adults residing in Nashville, Tennessee. The source of the sample is a study of shared clonotypes between healthy human individuals. General study points: Rarefaction analysis demonstrated incomplete sorted-subset sequencing notwithstanding large depth. Sequencing depth was expected to influence donor clonotype sharing. Some naive CD4 clonotypes, around 5%, turned up in common across a few donors.

This CDR3 is built from 16 residues. V shed 5 bases, J shed 3 bases, and the junction held 11 bases outside the gene matches. Germline loops: CDR1 MNHEY, CDR2 SMNVEV (reference sequence). The table came from immunoSEQ multiplex PCR; TCRdb's copy has only in-frame clones and leaves some out. The sample carries some 1,400,000 clones, approximately 97% recorded once. The receptor was isolated from a man aged 25-40 years in good health. The sample taken for sequencing was naive CD4+ T cells sorted from blood. Subset of the sample: CD45RA+ positively selected. The chain joins TRBV27 to TRBJ2-3; TRBD1 aligns across 7 bases. The CDR3 protein is CASSSYRGETTDTQYF. In DNA form, the CDR3 reads TGTGCCAGCAGTAGCTACAGGGGCGAGACGACAGATACGCAGTATTTT.